This entry lists 10 T cell receptor beta chains sequenced from one sample in a study of T cells in Graves' hyperthyroidism and ophthalmopathy. TCR beta CDR3 sequences were amplified from RNA transcripts. Using the HTBI primer set, a first-round RT-PCR was run on the TCR CDR3. TCRdb reprocessed the multiplex PCR reads via MiXCR and lists one record per CDR3 protein. Found here are about 570,000 distinct CDR3 sequences, more than 45% of them singletons; the top ten hold 15% to 20%. Sequencing was done on a sample of peripheral blood or thyroid tissue (not recorded which). All receptors derive from an adult woman with Graves' disease, either hyperthyroidism or ophthalmopathy (not recorded which).

The V gene is TRBV10-3, the J gene TRBJ2-5; D call uncertain. Germline V gene lookup returns CDR1 ENHRY and CDR2 SYGVKD. Trimming removed 3 bases at V and 6 bases at J, with 8 bases between. This CDR3 contains 12 residues. Here the CDR3 reads CAISDLLQTQYF. The CDR3 coding sequence is TGTGCCATCAGTGATTTGCTCCAGACCCAGTACTTC.

The chain recombines TRBV19 with TRBJ2-6, with D perhaps TRBD1 or TRBD2 (5 bases each). Germline V gene data show CDR1 as LNHDA and CDR2 as SQIVND (reference sequence). This CDR3 region has 11 residues. V shed 3 bases and J shed 15 bases, with 9 bases lying between them. The CDR3 bases are TGTGCCAGTAGTATTGGGACCGCCCTGACTTTC. It encodes CASSIGTALTF.

This chain links TRBV24-1 with TRBJ1-1; 8 bases agree with TRBD1. The V gene's germline CDR1 is KGHDR and CDR2 SFDVKD. V lost 4 bases, J lost 1 base, and 4 bases stayed unmatched. The CDR3 contains 15 residues. Here the CDR3 DNA reads TGTGCCACCAGTGACCCCGGGACAGGGAACACTGAAGCTTTCTTT. It specifies CATSDPGTGNTEAFF.

This clonotype is a singleton in its sample. The V and J genes are TRBV7-3 and TRBJ1-6, with TRBD1 matching over 9 bases. The CDR3 is made up of 14 amino acids. The V segment lost 6 bases and the J segment 9 bases; nucleotides outside the gene matches: 6. Germline values: CDR1 SGHTA, CDR2 FQGTGA. CDR3: CASSRDRAASPLHF. CDR3 bases: TGTGCCAGCAGTCGGGACAGGGCGGCTTCACCCCTCCACTTT.

Of note for this clonotype: A much larger clone differs from this one at a single base, so this may be a read error. The chain joins TRBV6-1 to TRBJ2-7, with 7 bases that match TRBD2. Germline loops: CDR1 MNHNS, CDR2 SASEGT. The CDR3 loop spans 13 amino acids. V lost 11 bases to trimming and J lost 6 bases; unmatched junction nucleotides: 13. CDR3 amino acids: CAGYLREGGEQYF. DNA for the CDR3: TGTGCCGGCTATCTGAGGGAGGGAGGCGAGCAGTACTTC.

The chain has TRBV7-2 and TRBJ2-5; no reliable D call. V was shortened by 1 base and J by 7 bases, with 7 bases between the two germline ends. The CDR3 extends over 12 amino acids. Germline lookup yields CDR1 SGHTA and CDR2 FQGNSA. The CDR3 nucleotides read TGTGCCAGCAGCTTAGGGTCACGGACCCAGTACTTC. It codes for CASSLGSRTQYF.

A few counts support this clonotype. This rearrangement joins TRBV2 to TRBJ1-2, with 8 positions matching TRBD1. Germline V gene data show CDR1 as SNHLY and CDR2 as FYNNEI. With 5 bases clipped from V and 2 bases from J, the junction kept 7 bases outside the gene matches. The CDR3 is made up of 15 amino acids. The CDR3 DNA follows: TGTGCCAGCAGTCCCGACAGGGGATCCAACTATGGCTACACCTTC. It encodes CASSPDRGSNYGYTF.

This clonotype was picked up a small number of times. The gene calls are TRBV6-2 or TRBV6-3 and TRBJ2-7; the match to TRBD1 covers 9 bases. With 8 bases clipped from V and 1 base from J, the junction kept 15 bases outside the gene matches. The CDR3 is 17 residues long. CDR1 is MNHEY, CDR2 SVGEGT, per germline. The CDR3 protein is CASSPSPGQGGSYEQYF. CDR3 bases: TGTGCCAGCTCACCTTCACCGGGACAGGGTGGGTCCTACGAGCAGTACTTC.

This clonotype has a count of ten or more. A clone one base away is much larger, so this may be a read error. The rearrangement joins TRBV11-2 to TRBJ1-5; D gene ambiguous. The CDR3 extends over 13 amino acids. Trimming shortened V by 5 bases and J by 3 bases, and 8 bases separated the two germline ends. Per the germline V gene, CDR1 is SGHAT and CDR2 is FQNNGV. The CDR3 loop reads CASSQDANQPQHF. The CDR3 DNA sequence: TGTGCCAGCAGCCAGGACGCCAATCAGCCCCAGCATTTT.

For this clonotype: The limits of the CDR3 on the DNA are not certain, so only TCRdb's listed CDR3 is given. This chain connects TRBV7-9 to TRBJ1-1; the DNA was not compared with TRBD1, the D call given in the table. Termini included, the CDR3 measures 22 amino acids. CDR1 SEHNR and CDR2 FQNEAQ come from the germline V gene (reference sequence). The CDR3 reads CASSPDSRSYEQYFGPGTEALF.